The 23 T cell receptor beta chains given below trace back to one sample, sequenced in a study of PD-L1 blockade in urothelial cancer. Some clones are missing from TCRdb's copy, which holds only in-frame ones; the method was immunoSEQ multiplex PCR. Among 65,000 to 85,000 clones listed, about 91% were seen once. The time point denotes: peripheral blood 6 weeks after treatment start. The sequencing here drew on PBMCs, taken around atezolizumab (anti-PD-L1) treatment. These receptors all stem from a woman older than 75 with urothelial cancer.

The V and J genes are TRBV19 and TRBJ2-7, with D uncertain. Trimming stripped 4 bases from V and 1 base from J, with 5 bases between. Germline V CDR1 and CDR2: LNHDA, SQIVND (reference sequence). CDR3 length: 12 amino acids. CDR3 protein: CASSTNSYEQYF. CDR3 nucleotide sequence: TGTGCCAGTAGTACCAATTCCTACGAGCAGTACTTC.

CDR3: CASSSIGVNTEAFF. The CDR3 coding sequence is TGTGCCAGCAGCTCCATAGGGGTGAACACTGAAGCTTTCTTT. V usage is TRBV11-2 and J usage is TRBJ1-1; D possibly corresponds to TRBD1 (5 bases). The CDR3 runs 14 residues. Per the germline V gene, CDR1 is SGHAT and CDR2 is FQNNGV. V lost 4 bases, J lost 0 bases, and 9 bases lay in between. The full variable domain, its missing parts supplied by reference TRBV11-2 and TRBJ1-1, is EAGVAQSPRYKIIEKRQSVAFWCNPISGHATLYWYQQILGQGPKLLIQFQNNGVVDDSQLPKDRFSAERLKGVDSTLKIQPAKLEDSAVYLCASSSIGVNTEAFFGQGTRLTVV.

The chain combines TRBV5-1 with TRBJ2-2; D unresolved. The CDR3 consists of 13 residues. Germline V gene lookup returns CDR1 SGHRS and CDR2 YFSETQ. V shed 4 bases and J shed 5 bases, with 9 bases lying between them. The CDR3 region is CASSPSGTGELFF. CDR3 nucleotide sequence: TGCGCCAGCAGCCCCAGTGGTACCGGGGAGCTGTTTTTT.

V and J are TRBV4-2 and TRBJ1-3; weak D call: TRBD1 (6 bases). The CDR3 totals 15 residues. Trimming removed 1 base at V and 1 base at J, with 8 bases between. Germline lookup yields CDR1 LGHNA and CDR2 YNFKEQ. Here the CDR3 reads CASSQVTGSGNTIYF. DNA of the CDR3: TGTGCCAGCAGCCAAGTAACAGGGTCTGGAAACACCATATATTTT.

In its sample, this clone was seen once. The J gene is TRBJ2-7, the V gene TRBV28; TRBD2 aligns across 11 bases. Germline lookup yields CDR1 MDHEN and CDR2 SYDVKM. The length of the CDR3 is 14 residues. V lost 5 bases, J lost 3 bases, and 3 bases stayed unmatched. CDR3 protein: CASSMGLADYEQYF. The CDR3 DNA follows: TGTGCCAGCAGTATGGGACTAGCGGACTACGAGCAGTACTTC. The full variable domain, with the rest looked up from reference TRBV28 and TRBJ2-7, is DVKVTQSSRYLVKRTGEKVFLECVQDMDHENMFWYRQDPGLGLRLIYFSYDVKMKEKGDIPEGYSVSREKKERFSLILESASTNQTSMYLCASSMGLADYEQYFGPGTRLTVT.

A note on this clone: A junction end diverges from the germline sequence, so it may reflect a read error. This chain joins TRBV6-1 and TRBJ1-2; D is uncertain. Germline-derived CDR1 and CDR2 are MNHNS and SASEGT. The CDR3 covers 13 residues. Here the CDR3 reads CASTDGQSRRAFF. CDR3 coding DNA: TGTGCCAGCACCGATGGGCAGTCAAGGAGGGCCTTCTTC.

A word on this clone: One end of the junction fails to match germline, which may point to a read error. This rearrangement joins TRBV13 to TRBJ2-2; 8 positions match TRBD1. CDR1 is PRHDT, CDR2 FYEKMQ, per germline (reference sequence). This CDR3 has 15 amino acids. CDR3 DNA: TGTGCCAGCAGCCTAGGACAGGGTAGGGCCGGGGAGCTGTTTTTT. It translates to CASSLGQGRAGELFF.

The chain joins TRBV5-6 to TRBJ1-1; weak D call: TRBD1 (6 bases). V was pared by 2 bases and J by 0 bases, with 14 bases between. The germline CDR1 and CDR2 sequences are SGHDT and YYEEEE. This CDR3 has 16 residues. The CDR3 sequence: CASSFGGGRLNTEAFF. The CDR3 nucleotides read TGTGCCAGCAGCTTCGGGGGGGGGCGATTGAACACTGAAGCTTTCTTT. The whole variable domain, filled in from reference TRBV5-6 and TRBJ1-1, reads DAGVTQSPTHLIKTRGQQVTLRCSPKSGHDTVSWYQQALGQGPQFIFQYYEEEERQRGNFPDRFSGHQFPNYSSELNVNALLLGDSALYLCASSFGGGRLNTEAFFGQGTRLTVV.

J is TRBJ2-1 and V is TRBV28; 11 positions match TRBD2. J was trimmed by 0 bases and V by 4 bases; bases with no gene match: 11. This CDR3 is built from 19 residues. Germline CDR1 and CDR2: MDHEN and SYDVKM. The CDR3 coding sequence is TGTGCCAGCAGTTCTAGCGGGAGGTGGGGGGGTAGCTCCTACAATGAGCAGTTCTTC. As protein: CASSSSGRWGGSSYNEQFF.

This clone was observed once. The chain recombines TRBV19 with TRBJ2-4, with 13 bases matching TRBD2. Trimming cost V 3 bases and J 4 bases; bases outside gene matches: 3. Germline V gene lookup returns CDR1 LNHDA and CDR2 SQIVND (reference sequence). The CDR3 loop spans 16 amino acids. Written as DNA, the CDR3 is TGTGCCAGTAGTATTGGGACTAGCGGGGTGAAAAACATTCAGTACTTC. Translating gives CASSIGTSGVKNIQYF.

The chain recombines TRBV5-1 with TRBJ1-4; D gene unclear. Germline-derived CDR1 and CDR2 are SGHRS and YFSETQ. This CDR3 is 17 amino acids long. V lost 0 bases and J lost 4, with 16 bases in between. The CDR3 here is CASSLVGRQRYNEKLFF. The CDR3 DNA sequence: TGCGCCAGCAGCTTGGTCGGTAGGCAGAGGTATAATGAAAAACTGTTTTTT.

This chain uses TRBV28 with TRBJ2-7; D is perhaps TRBD2 (6 bases). V lost 5 bases and J 4 bases, leaving 15 bases between the germline ends. This CDR3 is built from 14 residues. Per the germline V gene, CDR1 is MDHEN and CDR2 is SYDVKM. CDR3: CASSPSTAGYEQYF. In nucleotides, the CDR3 is TGTGCCAGCAGTCCATCAACGGCGGGATACGAGCAGTACTTC.

The chain uses TRBV6-1 and TRBJ2-1; 11 nucleotides align to TRBD2. The junction had 4 bases not matched to a gene; V was cut back by 6 bases and J by 3 bases. Germline V gene data show CDR1 as MNHNS and CDR2 as SASEGT. The CDR3 extends over 15 amino acids. The CDR3 spells CASSGTSGNYNEQFF. The CDR3 DNA follows: TGTGCCAGCAGCGGGACTAGCGGCAACTACAATGAGCAGTTCTTC.

V gene TRBV7-2 combines with J gene TRBJ2-6, with D perhaps matching TRBD2 (5 bases). Trimming removed 3 bases at V and 12 bases at J, with 12 bases between. Per germline, CDR1 SGHTA and CDR2 FQGNSA. The CDR3 is 13 amino acids. In DNA form, the CDR3 reads TGTGCCAGCAGCTTTCCGGGGTTAAGCGTCCTGACTTTC. It codes for CASSFPGLSVLTF.

The chain has TRBV10-3 and TRBJ2-2; 11 positions agree with TRBD2. Looked up from germline, CDR1 is ENHRY and CDR2 is SYGVKD. Trimming took 6 bases from V and 5 from J; bases not matched to a gene: 8. The CDR3 consists of 16 residues. The CDR3 sequence: CAISMLTSGGTGELFF. CDR3 in DNA: TGTGCCATCAGCATGCTCACTAGCGGGGGAACCGGGGAGCTGTTTTTT.

The V call is TRBV11-2, the J call TRBJ1-3, with 7 positions matching TRBD1. Trimming cost V 5 bases and J 4 bases; bases outside gene matches: 8. The CDR3 totals 15 residues. Germline CDR1 reads SGHAT; CDR2 reads FQNNGV. The CDR3 DNA is TGTGCCAGCAGCGTCGACAGGGTATGGGGAAACACCATATATTTT. As protein: CASSVDRVWGNTIYF.

The V gene is TRBV19, the J gene TRBJ1-5, with D possibly matching TRBD1 (6 bases). Germline loops: CDR1 LNHDA, CDR2 SQIVND (reference sequence). Trimming pared 3 bases from V and 7 bases from J, leaving 13 bases between. This CDR3 is 14 amino acids long. The chain's CDR3 is CASSIVGARQPQHF. The CDR3 DNA reads TGTGCCAGTAGTATCGTGGGGGCCAGGCAGCCCCAGCATTTT.

CDR3 coding DNA: TGTGCCAGCACCGCCGGGGTCTCCTACGAGCAGTACTTC. This encodes CASTAGVSYEQYF. The chain joins TRBV5-4 to TRBJ2-7; D is possibly TRBD2 (5 bases). CDR1 SGHNT and CDR2 YYREEE come from the germline V gene (reference sequence). The CDR3 is made up of 13 amino acids. The V end was cut by 6 bases, the J end by 0 bases, with 10 bases between.

This clone was picked up a small number of times. V is TRBV11-1 and J is TRBJ2-2; D is perhaps TRBD2 (6 bases). Germline V gene lookup returns CDR1 SGHAT and CDR2 FQDESV (reference sequence). Trimming took off 5 bases at V and 5 bases at J, with 6 bases between the two ends. The CDR3 covers 12 residues. For the CDR3, the DNA is TGTGCCAGCAGCCGGGGGACCGGGGAGCTGTTTTTT. Amino acids: CASSRGTGELFF.

This chain uses TRBV6-6 with TRBJ1-5, with 7 bases lining up with TRBD1. CDR1 and CDR2 (germline): MNHNY, SVGAGI (reference sequence). CDR3 length: 15 residues. V shed 4 bases, J shed 5 bases, and the junction held 8 bases outside the gene matches. CDR3 in amino acids: CASSSLNRGDQPQHF. DNA of the CDR3: TGTGCCAGCAGTTCCCTGAACAGGGGCGATCAGCCCCAGCATTTT.

This chain uses TRBV29-1 with TRBJ1-2; D is perhaps TRBD1 (5 bases). The CDR3 covers 13 residues. The ends were cut back, 8 bases at V and 3 bases at J, with 16 bases in the middle. Germline loops: CDR1 SQVTM, CDR2 ANQGSEA. CDR3 bases: TGCAGCTCCGGGAGAGGGACGGACTATGGCTACACCTTC. Its translation is CSSGRGTDYGYTF.

This sequence joins TRBV6-1 and TRBJ2-5; a possible D gene is TRBD1 (6 bases). The CDR3 covers 15 residues. V shed 7 bases and J shed 1 base, with 16 bases lying between them. Germline V gene lookup returns CDR1 MNHNS and CDR2 SASEGT. CDR3 in amino acids: CASKVWGQLQETQYF. Here the CDR3 DNA reads TGTGCCAGCAAGGTATGGGGGCAACTCCAAGAGACCCAGTACTTC.

The gene calls are TRBV2 and TRBJ2-7, with 7 positions matching TRBD1. The CDR3 runs 15 residues. In germline, CDR1 is SNHLY, CDR2 FYNNEI. J lost 0 bases, V lost 10 bases, and 12 bases had no gene match. The CDR3 protein is CATQGPRPSSYEQYF. The CDR3 DNA reads as TGTGCCACACAGGGGCCGAGGCCGAGCTCCTACGAGCAGTACTTC.